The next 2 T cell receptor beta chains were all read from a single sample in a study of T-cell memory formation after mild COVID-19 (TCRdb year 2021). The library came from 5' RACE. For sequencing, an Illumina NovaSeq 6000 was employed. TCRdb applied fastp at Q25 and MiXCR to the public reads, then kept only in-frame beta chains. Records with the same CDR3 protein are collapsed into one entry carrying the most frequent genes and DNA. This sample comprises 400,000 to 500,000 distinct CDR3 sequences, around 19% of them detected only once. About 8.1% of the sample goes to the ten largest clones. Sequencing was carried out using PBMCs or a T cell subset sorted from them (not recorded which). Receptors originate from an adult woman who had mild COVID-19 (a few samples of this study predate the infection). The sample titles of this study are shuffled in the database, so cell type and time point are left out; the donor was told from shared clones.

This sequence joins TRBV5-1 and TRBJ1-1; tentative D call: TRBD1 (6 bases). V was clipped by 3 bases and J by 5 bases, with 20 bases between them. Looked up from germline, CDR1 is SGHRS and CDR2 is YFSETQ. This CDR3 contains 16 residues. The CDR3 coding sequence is TGCGCCAGCAGCTGGCCCCAGGACAGTGAGGGAACTGAAGCTTTCTTT. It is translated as CASSWPQDSEGTEAFF.

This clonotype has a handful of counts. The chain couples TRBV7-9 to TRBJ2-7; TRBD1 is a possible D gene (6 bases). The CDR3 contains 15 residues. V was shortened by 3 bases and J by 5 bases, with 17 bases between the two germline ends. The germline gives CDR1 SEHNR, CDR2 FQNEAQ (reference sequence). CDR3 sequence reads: CASSLGQQGTNEQYF. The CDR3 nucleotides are TGTGCCAGCAGCTTGGGCCAACAGGGTACGAACGAGCAGTACTTC.